These T cell receptor beta chains were read from a single sample in a study of cytomegalovirus exposure and HLA in healthy donors. Assay: immunoSEQ multiplex PCR; the TCRdb copy retains only in-frame clones and omits some. The repertoire holds roughly 74,000 clones, with 60% to 85% as singletons. The sample consisted of PBMCs. These receptor sequences come from a middle-aged man in good health and CMV-seronegative. Each CDR3 is given with its conserved first and last residue. A D gene is named only where the DNA matches it firmly. Expanded clones get a size class; other rows say once, few or many, or leave the size out.

.	TRBJ1-3	.	TRBV19	CASSIQARGNTIYF	TGTGCCAGTAGTATTCAGGCGAGAGGAAACACCATATATTTT
.	TRBJ2-1	TRBD2	TRBV4-2	CASSQLGLAGGPSRNEQFF	TGTGCCAGCAGCCAGCTGGGACTAGCGGGAGGGCCGAGTCGCAATGAGCAGTTCTTC
.	TRBJ2-5	TRBD2	TRBV5-4	CASSLVYLAGQGETQYF	TGTGCCAGCAGCTTGGTCTATCTAGCGGGGCAGGGAGAGACCCAGTACTTC
.	TRBJ1-2	.	TRBV14	CASPPGANYGYTF	TGTGCCAGCCCACCGGGAGCTAACTATGGCTACACCTTC
.	TRBJ1-2	.	TRBV6-6	CASSPGTTANYGYTF	TGTGCCAGCAGCCCGGGAACTACCGCTAACTATGGCTACACCTTC
once	TRBJ2-5	TRBD2	TRBV27	CASSAETSGIGGTQYF	TGTGCCAGCAGTGCAGAGACTAGCGGGATAGGGGGGACCCAGTACTTC
.	TRBJ2-3	.	TRBV14	CASSVQGTDTQYF	TGTGCCAGCAGCGTACAGGGAACAGATACGCAGTATTTT
.	TRBJ2-3	.	TRBV5-1	CASSLGTGSDTQYF	TGCGCCAGCAGCTTGGGCACGGGATCAGATACGCAGTATTTT
.	TRBJ1-2	.	TRBV2	CASSAKGSGYGYTF	TGTGCCAGCAGCGCTAAGGGGTCTGGCTATGGCTACACCTTC
.	TRBJ2-5	.	TRBV5-5	CASSFQPQVEETQYF	TGTGCCAGCAGCTTTCAACCCCAGGTCGAAGAGACCCAGTACTTC
.	TRBJ1-5	TRBD1	TRBV29-1	CSVIDGTAGQPQHF	TGCAGCGTTATAGATGGGACAGCTGGTCAGCCCCAGCATTTT
.	TRBJ2-5	.	TRBV7-9	CSSSPSETQYF	TGTTCCAGCAGCCCCTCAGAGACCCAGTACTTC
.	TRBJ2-2	TRBD2	TRBV10-3	CAISERGREGLGELFF	TGTGCCATCAGTGAACGAGGCCGGGAGGGCCTCGGGGAGCTGTTTTTT
.	TRBJ1-1	.	TRBV19	CASSIGVGVNTEAFF	TGTGCCAGTAGTATAGGAGTCGGGGTGAACACTGAAGCTTTCTTT
medium-sized	TRBJ2-1	TRBD2	TRBV27	CASSPGTRNPNEQFF	TGTGCCAGCAGCCCCGGGACTAGGAATCCCAATGAGCAGTTCTTC
few	TRBJ1-1	.	TRBV5-1	CASSRAGGWSTEAFF	TGCGCCAGCAGCCGGGCGGGGGGGTGGTCGACTGAAGCTTTCTTT
.	TRBJ2-1	TRBD1	TRBV6-1	CASSDRDRAYNEQFF	TGTGCCAGCAGTGACCGGGACAGGGCCTACAATGAGCAGTTCTTC
.	TRBJ1-1	.	TRBV7-9	CASSFRNTEAFF	TGTGCCAGCAGCTTCAGGAACACTGAAGCTTTCTTT
.	TRBJ2-7	TRBD2	TRBV18	CASSPDGLAGDNSYEQYF	TGTGCCAGCTCACCCGACGGACTAGCGGGAGATAATAGCTACGAGCAGTACTTC
.	TRBJ2-1	TRBD2	TRBV28	CASSPGWAGGNFEQFF	TGTGCCAGTAGCCCGGGATGGGCGGGAGGTAATTTTGAGCAGTTCTTC
.	TRBJ2-1	.	TRBV7-9	CASSSPGASYNEQFF	TGTGCCAGCAGCTCGCCGGGAGCCTCCTACAATGAGCAGTTCTTC
.	TRBJ2-7	.	TRBV7-2	CASSFVGGTSSYEQYF	TGTGCCAGCAGCTTCGTGGGCGGGACTTCCTCCTACGAGCAGTACTTC
.	TRBJ2-2	TRBD2	TRBV7-3	CASNGGSGGELFF	TGTGCCAGCAACGGGGGGTCGGGCGGGGAGCTGTTTTTT
.	TRBJ2-7	.	TRBV11-2	CASSPPAYEQYF	TGTGCCAGCAGCCCCCCGGCCTACGAGCAGTACTTC
few	TRBJ2-7	TRBD2	TRBV27	CASSPGLALTYEQYF	TGTGCCAGCAGTCCGGGACTAGCGCTTACCTACGAGCAGTACTTC
.	TRBJ2-1	.	TRBV29-1	CGSARSSYNEQFF	TGCGGCTCAGCGCGGAGCTCCTACAATGAGCAGTTCTTC
.	TRBJ2-1	.	TRBV15	CATSTRTDDNEQFF	TGTGCCACCAGCACCAGGACTGACGACAATGAGCAGTTCTTC
once	TRBJ1-6	.	TRBV29-1	CSVEFERGSPLHF	TGCAGCGTTGAGTTCGAGCGGGGCTCACCCCTCCACTTT
few	TRBJ2-5	TRBD2	TRBV7-9	CASSLKSGRAKETQYF	TGTGCCAGCAGCTTAAAGAGCGGGAGGGCCAAAGAGACCCAGTACTTC
.	TRBJ2-7	.	TRBV5-4	CASSVSGSYEQYF	TGTGCCAGCAGCGTAAGCGGGTCCTACGAGCAGTACTTC
.	TRBJ2-6	.	TRBV5-4	CASSLIYSGANVLTF	TGTGCCAGCAGCTTAATTTACTCTGGGGCCAACGTCCTGACTTTC
few	TRBJ1-6	.	TRBV2	CASRNRVDADSPLHF	TGTGCCAGCAGAAACAGGGTTGACGCGGATTCACCCCTCCACTTT
.	TRBJ2-3	.	TRBV7-9	CASSSPGTDTQYF	TGTGCCAGCAGCTCCCCTGGCACAGATACGCAGTATTTT
.	TRBJ1-6	.	TRBV5-4	CASSYQGGLNSPLHF	TGTGCCAGCAGCTATCAAGGGGGTCTCAATTCACCCCTCCACTTT
.	TRBJ1-2	TRBD1	TRBV6-1	CASSEGSSGGHGYTF	TGTGCCAGCAGTGAAGGATCGTCAGGGGGCCATGGCTACACCTTC
.	TRBJ1-5	TRBD1	TRBV6-5	CASSNQGAGNQPQHF	TGTGCCAGCAGTAACCAGGGGGCTGGCAATCAGCCCCAGCATTTT
.	TRBJ2-1	.	TRBV5-4	CASSLPANEQFF	TGTGCCAGCAGCTTACCCGCGAATGAGCAGTTCTTC
.	TRBJ2-7	TRBD1	TRBV18	CASSPDRQAYEQYF	TGTGCCAGCTCACCGGACAGGCAGGCCTACGAGCAGTACTTC
.	TRBJ2-2	.	TRBV5-1	CASKSLGQNTGELFF	TGCGCCAGCAAATCCCTGGGACAGAACACCGGGGAGCTGTTTTTT
.	TRBJ2-1	TRBD2	TRBV19	CASSIWTSGRNNEQFF	TGTGCCAGTAGTATTTGGACTAGCGGGAGGAACAATGAGCAGTTCTTC
once	TRBJ2-7	.	TRBV6-1	CASGARRRYEQYF	TGTGCCAGCGGTGCCCGGCGGCGGTACGAGCAGTACTTC
.	TRBJ2-1	.	TRBV19	CASSIAGPYNEQFF	TGTGCCAGTAGTATTGCGGGACCCTACAATGAGCAGTTCTTC
.	TRBJ1-6	.	TRBV28	CAQSTVNSPLHF	TGTGCCCAAAGCACAGTTAATTCACCCCTCCACTTT
.	TRBJ2-3	TRBD2	TRBV19	CASSDSLERDTHTQYF	TGTGCCAGTAGTGACTCATTGGAGCGGGATACTCATACGCAGTATTTT
.	TRBJ2-1	TRBD2	TRBV11-3	CASSLEGSGRANEQFF	TGTGCCAGCAGCTTAGAAGGTAGCGGGAGGGCCAATGAGCAGTTCTTC
.	TRBJ1-3	TRBD1	TRBV5-1	CASSFGQGAGNTIYF	TGCGCCAGCAGCTTCGGACAGGGTGCTGGAAACACCATATATTTT
.	TRBJ1-2	TRBD1	TRBV7-2	CASSPPGGHYGYTF	TGTGCCAGCAGCCCACCAGGGGGCCACTATGGCTACACCTTC
.	TRBJ2-5	TRBD1	TRBV2	CASSRDRGGQETQYF	TGTGCCAGCAGCAGGGACAGGGGAGGCCAAGAGACCCAGTACTTC
.	TRBJ2-1	TRBD1	TRBV6-5	CASRSGTGEGNEQFF	TGTGCCAGCAGATCCGGGACAGGAGAGGGCAATGAGCAGTTCTTC
.	TRBJ2-7	.	TRBV19	CASAGQRTYEQYF	TGTGCCAGTGCGGGCCAGAGAACGTACGAGCAGTACTTC
.	TRBJ1-1	.	TRBV9	CASSLLGQNTEAFF	TGTGCCAGCAGCCTCCTGGGGCAGAACACTGAAGCTTTCTTT
.	TRBJ1-1	.	TRBV5-1	CASRTGITEAFF	TGCGCCAGCAGAACAGGGATCACTGAAGCTTTCTTT
.	TRBJ2-5	TRBD2	TRBV19	CASSIRAGGETQYF	TGTGCCAGTAGTATAAGGGCGGGAGGGGAGACCCAGTACTTC
.	TRBJ2-1	.	TRBV4-2	CASSHSSDYNEQFF	TGTGCCAGCAGCCACTCTAGCGATTACAATGAGCAGTTCTTC
.	TRBJ2-2	.	TRBV18	CASSHDGGLVTGELFF	TGTGCCAGCTCACATGATGGGGGACTGGTCACCGGGGAGCTGTTTTTT
.	TRBJ2-1	TRBD2	TRBV6-5	CASSRRGTEQFF	TGTGCCAGCAGTAGGCGGGGGACTGAGCAGTTCTTC
.	TRBJ2-5	.	TRBV19	CASSNQGPAEETQYF	TGTGCCAGTAGTAATCAGGGGCCGGCCGAAGAGACCCAGTACTTC
.	TRBJ2-7	TRBD2	TRBV7-2	CASSPLGTRTEQYF	TGTGCCAGCAGCCCCCTCGGGACTAGGACCGAGCAGTACTTC
.	TRBJ1-6	.	TRBV5-1	CASSLAQGNSPLHF	TGCGCCAGCAGCTTGGCCCAGGGGAATTCACCCCTCCACTTT